A single sample is the source of the 12 T cell receptor beta chains below, sequenced in a study of cytomegalovirus exposure and HLA in healthy donors. Primers: 60 Vbeta forward and 13 Jbeta reverse. The data were produced by immunoSEQ multiplex PCR, yet TCRdb's version contains in-frame clones alone and is incomplete. Of around 100,000 clones in the sample, approximately 72% are singletons; the top ten hold approximately 14%. Sequenced: PBMCs. Source of these receptors: a male donor in good health and CMV-seropositive.

The V and J genes are TRBV7-6 and TRBJ1-6; 7 nucleotides match TRBD1. The trim removed 2 bases at V and 2 bases at J, leaving 3 bases unmatched. Looked up from germline, CDR1 is SGHVS and CDR2 is FNYEAQ. The CDR3 sequence is 16 residues long. CDR3 amino acids: CASSLTGVTYNSPLHF. CDR3 nucleotides: TGTGCCAGCAGCTTAACAGGGGTGACCTATAATTCACCCCTCCACTTT.

The rearrangement links TRBV19 to TRBJ1-5; the D gene is possibly TRBD1 (6 bases). V was cut by 5 bases and J by 4 bases, with 15 bases left in between. Germline values: CDR1 LNHDA, CDR2 SQIVND (reference sequence). CDR3 size: 15 residues. The chain's CDR3 is CASSRGGGANQPQHF. In nucleotides, the CDR3 is TGTGCCAGTAGTCGTGGAGGGGGGGCTAATCAGCCCCAGCATTTT.

V and J are TRBV7-9 and TRBJ1-6; TRBD1 matches at 10 bases. CDR1 and CDR2 from the germline V gene are SEHNR and FQNEAQ (reference sequence). With 2 bases clipped from V and 12 bases from J, the junction kept 7 bases outside the gene matches. This CDR3 region has 15 residues. The CDR3 DNA sequence: TGTGCCAGCAGCTTACCGGGACAGGGGCGAGTACCCCTCCACTTT. It encodes CASSLPGQGRVPLHF.

This clone was seen more than once but under ten times. The V gene is TRBV7-2, the J gene TRBJ2-3, with TRBD2 identical over 8 bases. J lost 7 bases, V lost 2 bases, and 5 bases had no gene match. From germline, CDR1 is SGHTA and CDR2 FQGNSA. This CDR3 comprises 14 residues. The CDR3 spells CASSLRRGDYTQYF. As DNA, the CDR3 is TGTGCCAGCAGCTTAAGGCGGGGGGACTATACGCAGTATTTT. Supplemented by reference TRBV7-2 and TRBJ2-3, the full variable domain reads GAGVSQSPSNKVTEKGKDVELRCDPISGHTALYWYRQSLGQGLEFLIYFQGNSAPDKSGLPSDRFSAERTGGSVSTLTIQRTQQEDSAVYLCASSLRRGDYTQYFGPGTRLTVL.

The chain joins TRBV4-2 to TRBJ1-1, with TRBD1 matching over 7 bases. This CDR3 region has 15 residues. Germline assignment: CDR1 LGHNA and CDR2 YNFKEQ. V was pared by 0 bases and J by 8 bases, with 9 bases of the junction left unmatched. The CDR3 reads CASSQDEGGALEAFF. The CDR3 DNA sequence: TGTGCCAGCAGCCAAGATGAAGGGGGCGCGCTCGAAGCTTTCTTT.

In this sample, this clone turned up once. The rearrangement uses TRBV7-2 and TRBJ2-3; tentative D call: TRBD2 (5 bases). The V end was cut by 6 bases, the J end by 3 bases, with 7 bases between. The CDR3 covers 12 residues. Germline values: CDR1 SGHTA, CDR2 FQGNSA. The CDR3 region is CASSRRTDTQYF. DNA for the CDR3: TGTGCCAGCAGTCGGAGGACAGATACGCAGTATTTT.

This chain links TRBV7-9 with TRBJ2-1; TRBD2 matches at 10 bases. This CDR3 is built from 15 residues. CDR1 is SEHNR, CDR2 FQNEAQ, per germline (reference sequence). The V gene end was trimmed by 5 bases and the J gene end by 4 bases; junction bases not matched to a gene: 5. CDR3 in DNA: TGTGCCAGCAGCGAGCGGGGGGGCAGGTACAATGAGCAGTTCTTC. This encodes CASSERGGRYNEQFF.

V and J are TRBV6-6 and TRBJ2-7, with D possibly matching TRBD2 (5 bases). V dropped 7 bases and J dropped 2 bases, with 15 bases sitting between them. Germline CDR1 is MNHNY and CDR2 is SVGAGI (reference sequence). This CDR3 is built from 14 residues. The CDR3 region is CASTPGTFTYEQYF. The CDR3 DNA sequence: TGTGCCAGCACCCCGGGAACCTTTACCTACGAGCAGTACTTC.

V is TRBV6-5 and J is TRBJ2-7; 10 bases fit TRBD1. Germline V gives CDR1 MNHEY, CDR2 SVGAGI. The V gene end was trimmed by 9 bases and the J gene end by 5 bases; junction bases not matched to a gene: 7. The CDR3 runs 13 residues. CDR3 nucleotides: TGTGCCAGTAACCGGGACAGGGGCCACGAGCAGTACTTC. Protein sequence: CASNRDRGHEQYF.

V usage is TRBV5-1 and J usage is TRBJ2-7, with 8 bases identical to TRBD1. Germline CDR1 and CDR2: SGHRS and YFSETQ. The CDR3 is 15 amino acids. V lost 4 bases, J lost 3 bases, and 9 bases stayed unmatched. DNA of the CDR3: TGCGCCAGCAGCGACGGGACAGGCGGGCTCTACGAGCAGTACTTC. It encodes CASSDGTGGLYEQYF.

The chain links TRBV9 to TRBJ2-5; D is unclear. The CDR3 spans 14 residues. The germline CDR1 and CDR2 sequences are SGDLS and YYNGEE. Trimming removed 0 bases from V and 1 base from J, with 7 bases in between. The CDR3 loop is CASSVGAFQETQYF. Written as DNA, the CDR3 is TGTGCCAGCAGCGTAGGGGCCTTCCAAGAGACCCAGTACTTC.

The chain recombines TRBV7-8 with TRBJ1-4; a possible D gene is TRBD1 (5 bases). The germline V gene has CDR1 SGHVS and CDR2 FQNEAQ. V was pared by 6 bases and J by 0 bases, with 11 bases between. The CDR3 sequence is 15 residues long. The CDR3 DNA is TGTGCCAGCAGTCCAATGGACACAACTAATGAAAAACTGTTTTTT. It specifies CASSPMDTTNEKLFF.